This TCR beta chain was identified during a study of T cell repertoires in cytomegalovirus infection. Overall study: Public TCR beta signature analysis indicated the presence of both CMV infection and matching HLA type.

Study results and caveats: Accumulated public TCR beta family frequency recognized individuals carrying CMV together with the relevant HLA. HLA-C-restricted, CMV-specific TCR beta clonotypes were dominant ex vivo.

Comment on this clonotype: Its antigen remains unidentified.

The V end lost 1 base, the J end lost 6 bases, and 7 bases lay between the germline ends. CDR3 length: 12 residues. The germline CDR1 and CDR2 sequences are DFQATT and SNEGSKA (reference sequence). TCRdb used MiXCR to reprocess the reads, holding one entry per CDR3 protein. The repertoire holds 290,000 or so distinct CDR3 sequences, with 9.6% as singletons. The chain couples TRBV20-1 to TRBJ1-5; tentatively, D is TRBD1 (5 bases). The sequenced material came from PBMCs. This sequence was found in a human donor in good health (CMV status not recorded). Some clones in this sample may be carry-over from other donors' samples. The CDR3 nucleotides are TGCAGTGCTAGAGGGGGGGGTCAGCCCCAGCATTTT. This translates into CSARGGGQPQHF.